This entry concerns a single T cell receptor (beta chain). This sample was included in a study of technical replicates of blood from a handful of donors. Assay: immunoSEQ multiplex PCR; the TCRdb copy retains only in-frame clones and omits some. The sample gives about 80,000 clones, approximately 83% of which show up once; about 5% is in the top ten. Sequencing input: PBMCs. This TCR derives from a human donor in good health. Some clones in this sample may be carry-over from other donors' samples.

The CDR3 DNA is TGTGCCAGCAGCCTCTTAACTTCCGGGAAGAGCTCCTACAATGAGCAGTTCTTC. This gives the protein CASSLLTSGKSSYNEQFF. V gene TRBV14 combines with J gene TRBJ2-1, with D perhaps matching TRBD2 (5 bases). Trimming pared 4 bases from V and 0 bases from J, leaving 19 bases between. The germline CDR1 and CDR2 sequences are SGHDN and FVKESK. CDR3 length: 18 amino acids.